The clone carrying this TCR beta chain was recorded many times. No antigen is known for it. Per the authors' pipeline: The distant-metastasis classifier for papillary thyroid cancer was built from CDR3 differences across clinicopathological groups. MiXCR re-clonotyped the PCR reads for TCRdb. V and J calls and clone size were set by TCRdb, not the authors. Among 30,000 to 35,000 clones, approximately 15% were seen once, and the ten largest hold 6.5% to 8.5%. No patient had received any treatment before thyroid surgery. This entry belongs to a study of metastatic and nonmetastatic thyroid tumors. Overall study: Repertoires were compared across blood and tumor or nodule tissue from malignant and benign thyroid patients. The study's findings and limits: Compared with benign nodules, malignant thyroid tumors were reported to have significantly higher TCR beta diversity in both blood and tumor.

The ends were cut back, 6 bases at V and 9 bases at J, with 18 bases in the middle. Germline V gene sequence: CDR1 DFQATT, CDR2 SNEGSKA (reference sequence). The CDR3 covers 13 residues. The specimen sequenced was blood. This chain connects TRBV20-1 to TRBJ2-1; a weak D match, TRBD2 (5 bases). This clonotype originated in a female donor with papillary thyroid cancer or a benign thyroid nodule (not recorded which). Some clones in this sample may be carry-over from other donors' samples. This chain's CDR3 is CSADTRVLSEQFF. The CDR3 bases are TGCAGTGCCGATACTAGAGTTCTGTCTGAGCAGTTCTTC.